Listed below are T cell receptor beta chains from one sample, sequenced in a study of cytomegalovirus exposure and HLA in healthy donors. TCRdb keeps only in-frame clones here, not all; method: immunoSEQ multiplex PCR. The ten top clones account for approximately 7%, within a sample of about 54,000 clones. The sample taken for sequencing was PBMCs. The source of these receptors is a woman between 35 and 50 years old in good health and CMV-seronegative. Each CDR3 is given with its conserved first and last residue. A D gene is named only where the DNA matches it firmly.

cdr3_aa: CASSPGQWNEKLFF
cdr3_nt: TGTGCCAGCAGCCCGGGACAGTGGAATGAAAAACTGTTTTTT
j_call: TRBJ1-4
d_call: TRBD1
v_call: TRBV14

cdr3_aa: CASRGGTGGASGELFF
cdr3_nt: TGTGCCAGCAGGGGAGGGACAGGGGGCGCATCCGGGGAGCTGTTTTTT
j_call: TRBJ2-2
d_call: TRBD1
v_call: TRBV2

cdr3_aa: CASSQESSGGAVGGVYNEQFF
cdr3_nt: TGCGCCAGCAGCCAAGAATCGTCAGGGGGAGCCGTCGGAGGTGTCTACAATGAGCAGTTCTTC
j_call: TRBJ2-1
d_call: TRBD1
v_call: TRBV4-3

cdr3_aa: CASSAEGAINIQYF
cdr3_nt: TGTGCCAGCAGTGCGGAGGGGGCAATAAACATTCAGTACTTC
j_call: TRBJ2-4
d_call: NA
v_call: TRBV2

cdr3_aa: CASSRQGDSSEQYF
cdr3_nt: TGTGCCAGCAGCAGACAGGGCGATTCGAGCGAGCAGTACTTC
j_call: TRBJ2-7
d_call: TRBD1
v_call: TRBV7-7

cdr3_aa: CASRGGQPAYEQYF
cdr3_nt: TGTGCCAGCAGGGGGGGACAGCCCGCCTACGAGCAGTACTTC
j_call: TRBJ2-7
d_call: NA
v_call: TRBV25-1

cdr3_aa: CASSLASRQGGPYEQYF
cdr3_nt: TGTGCCAGCAGTTTGGCCTCCCGTCAGGGAGGGCCGTACGAGCAGTACTTC
j_call: TRBJ2-7
d_call: TRBD2
v_call: TRBV28

cdr3_aa: CASSLSGAYTEAFF
cdr3_nt: TGTGCCAGCAGCTTGTCTGGGGCTTACACTGAAGCTTTCTTT
j_call: TRBJ1-1
d_call: NA
v_call: TRBV7-2

cdr3_aa: CASSLAPGTDINYGYTF
cdr3_nt: TGTGCCAGCAGCTTAGCCCCCGGGACAGACATTAACTATGGCTACACCTTC
j_call: TRBJ1-2
d_call: TRBD1
v_call: TRBV7-2

cdr3_aa: CASRDRFYGYTF
cdr3_nt: TGTGCCAGCAGGGACAGATTCTATGGCTACACCTTC
j_call: TRBJ1-2
d_call: NA
v_call: TRBV6-1

cdr3_aa: CASSSGLDSPLHF
cdr3_nt: TGCGCCAGCAGTTCGGGTCTAGATTCACCCCTCCACTTT
j_call: TRBJ1-6
d_call: NA
v_call: TRBV5-1

cdr3_aa: CTSSEHTLGEVDTGELFF
cdr3_nt: TGCACCAGCAGTGAACACACGTTAGGAGAAGTCGACACCGGGGAGCTGTTTTTT
j_call: TRBJ2-2
d_call: NA
v_call: TRBV1

cdr3_aa: CASSKKGTGPGAQHF
cdr3_nt: TGTGCCAGCAGCAAAAAGGGGACAGGGCCGGGGGCCCAGCATTTT
j_call: TRBJ1-5
d_call: TRBD1
v_call: TRBV6-6

cdr3_aa: CASSPPGRVQPQHF
cdr3_nt: TGTGCCAGCTCACCACCGGGCAGGGTTCAGCCCCAGCATTTT
j_call: TRBJ1-5
d_call: NA
v_call: TRBV18

cdr3_aa: CASNRDRAGTEAFF
cdr3_nt: TGTGCCAGCAACCGAGACAGGGCTGGAACTGAAGCTTTCTTT
j_call: TRBJ1-1
d_call: TRBD1
v_call: TRBV6-5

cdr3_aa: CATRTGQGSSPLHF
cdr3_nt: TGTGCCACCCGTACGGGACAGGGATCTTCACCCCTCCACTTT
j_call: TRBJ1-6
d_call: TRBD1
v_call: TRBV6-5

cdr3_aa: CASSKQMNTEAFF
cdr3_nt: TGTGCCAGCAGTAAACAGATGAACACTGAAGCTTTCTTT
j_call: TRBJ1-1
d_call: NA
v_call: TRBV25-1

cdr3_aa: CASSPGQGGDTEAFF
cdr3_nt: TGTGCCAGCTCACCAGGACAGGGTGGGGACACTGAAGCTTTCTTT
j_call: TRBJ1-1
d_call: TRBD1
v_call: TRBV18

cdr3_aa: CASSLGGAGDPEAFF
cdr3_nt: TGTGCCAGCAGCTTGGGGGGTGCAGGGGATCCTGAAGCTTTCTTT
j_call: TRBJ1-1
d_call: NA
v_call: TRBV5-6

cdr3_aa: CASSMRAGGNEKLFF
cdr3_nt: TGTGCCAGTAGTATGCGGGCAGGGGGAAATGAAAAACTGTTTTTT
j_call: TRBJ1-4
d_call: TRBD1
v_call: TRBV19

cdr3_aa: CASSLGTSGETQYF
cdr3_nt: TGTGCCAGTAGCCTAGGTACTTCCGGGGAGACCCAGTACTTC
j_call: TRBJ2-5
d_call: NA
v_call: TRBV19

cdr3_aa: CASRQGLDQPQHF
cdr3_nt: TGTGCCAGCAGACAGGGGTTGGATCAGCCCCAGCATTTT
j_call: TRBJ1-5
d_call: TRBD1
v_call: TRBV2

cdr3_aa: CASSAGDRAYEQYF
cdr3_nt: TGCGCCAGCAGCGCAGGGGACAGGGCCTACGAGCAGTACTTC
j_call: TRBJ2-7
d_call: TRBD1
v_call: TRBV5-1

cdr3_aa: CASSYLGAGGWNEQFF
cdr3_nt: TGTGCCAGCAGTTACTTGGGGGCGGGAGGGTGGAATGAGCAGTTCTTC
j_call: TRBJ2-1
d_call: TRBD2
v_call: TRBV6-5

cdr3_aa: CASSLSGGKTYEQYF
cdr3_nt: TGTGCCAGCAGCCTGTCCGGGGGGAAAACCTACGAGCAGTACTTC
j_call: TRBJ2-7
d_call: TRBD2
v_call: TRBV9

cdr3_aa: CASSLAGLAGGYNEQFF
cdr3_nt: TGTGCCAGCAGCTTAGCCGGACTAGCGGGGGGTTACAATGAGCAGTTCTTC
j_call: TRBJ2-1
d_call: TRBD2
v_call: TRBV7-2

cdr3_aa: CASSFSSRLPRYEQYF
cdr3_nt: TGTGCCAGCAGTTTCTCCTCCCGACTCCCCCGCTACGAGCAGTACTTC
j_call: TRBJ2-7
d_call: NA
v_call: TRBV27

cdr3_aa: CASSHHRFGQPQHF
cdr3_nt: TGCGCCAGCAGCCACCACAGGTTTGGCCAGCCCCAGCATTTT
j_call: TRBJ1-5
d_call: NA
v_call: TRBV4-1

cdr3_aa: CASSSSGQGYEQYF
cdr3_nt: TGTGCCAGTAGTTCATCGGGACAGGGCTACGAGCAGTACTTC
j_call: TRBJ2-7
d_call: TRBD1
v_call: TRBV19

cdr3_aa: CATRKGTGQGIIHEAFF
cdr3_nt: TGTGCCACCCGAAAAGGAACCGGACAGGGCATCATTCATGAAGCTTTCTTT
j_call: TRBJ1-1
d_call: TRBD1
v_call: TRBV5-4

cdr3_aa: CASSAGINQPQHF
cdr3_nt: TGTGCCAGCAGTGCAGGGATCAATCAGCCCCAGCATTTT
j_call: TRBJ1-5
d_call: NA
v_call: TRBV2

cdr3_aa: CASSQDHSGGTYEQYF
cdr3_nt: TGCGCCAGCAGCCAAGATCATAGCGGGGGGACCTACGAGCAGTACTTC
j_call: TRBJ2-7
d_call: TRBD2
v_call: TRBV4-3

cdr3_aa: CASTLGLAGGDEQFF
cdr3_nt: TGTGCCAGCACCTTGGGACTAGCGGGAGGGGATGAGCAGTTCTTC
j_call: TRBJ2-1
d_call: TRBD2
v_call: TRBV6-6

cdr3_aa: CASRTGTSGNTGELFF
cdr3_nt: TGTGCCAGCAGAACCGGGACTAGCGGGAACACCGGGGAGCTGTTTTTT
j_call: TRBJ2-2
d_call: TRBD2
v_call: TRBV25-1